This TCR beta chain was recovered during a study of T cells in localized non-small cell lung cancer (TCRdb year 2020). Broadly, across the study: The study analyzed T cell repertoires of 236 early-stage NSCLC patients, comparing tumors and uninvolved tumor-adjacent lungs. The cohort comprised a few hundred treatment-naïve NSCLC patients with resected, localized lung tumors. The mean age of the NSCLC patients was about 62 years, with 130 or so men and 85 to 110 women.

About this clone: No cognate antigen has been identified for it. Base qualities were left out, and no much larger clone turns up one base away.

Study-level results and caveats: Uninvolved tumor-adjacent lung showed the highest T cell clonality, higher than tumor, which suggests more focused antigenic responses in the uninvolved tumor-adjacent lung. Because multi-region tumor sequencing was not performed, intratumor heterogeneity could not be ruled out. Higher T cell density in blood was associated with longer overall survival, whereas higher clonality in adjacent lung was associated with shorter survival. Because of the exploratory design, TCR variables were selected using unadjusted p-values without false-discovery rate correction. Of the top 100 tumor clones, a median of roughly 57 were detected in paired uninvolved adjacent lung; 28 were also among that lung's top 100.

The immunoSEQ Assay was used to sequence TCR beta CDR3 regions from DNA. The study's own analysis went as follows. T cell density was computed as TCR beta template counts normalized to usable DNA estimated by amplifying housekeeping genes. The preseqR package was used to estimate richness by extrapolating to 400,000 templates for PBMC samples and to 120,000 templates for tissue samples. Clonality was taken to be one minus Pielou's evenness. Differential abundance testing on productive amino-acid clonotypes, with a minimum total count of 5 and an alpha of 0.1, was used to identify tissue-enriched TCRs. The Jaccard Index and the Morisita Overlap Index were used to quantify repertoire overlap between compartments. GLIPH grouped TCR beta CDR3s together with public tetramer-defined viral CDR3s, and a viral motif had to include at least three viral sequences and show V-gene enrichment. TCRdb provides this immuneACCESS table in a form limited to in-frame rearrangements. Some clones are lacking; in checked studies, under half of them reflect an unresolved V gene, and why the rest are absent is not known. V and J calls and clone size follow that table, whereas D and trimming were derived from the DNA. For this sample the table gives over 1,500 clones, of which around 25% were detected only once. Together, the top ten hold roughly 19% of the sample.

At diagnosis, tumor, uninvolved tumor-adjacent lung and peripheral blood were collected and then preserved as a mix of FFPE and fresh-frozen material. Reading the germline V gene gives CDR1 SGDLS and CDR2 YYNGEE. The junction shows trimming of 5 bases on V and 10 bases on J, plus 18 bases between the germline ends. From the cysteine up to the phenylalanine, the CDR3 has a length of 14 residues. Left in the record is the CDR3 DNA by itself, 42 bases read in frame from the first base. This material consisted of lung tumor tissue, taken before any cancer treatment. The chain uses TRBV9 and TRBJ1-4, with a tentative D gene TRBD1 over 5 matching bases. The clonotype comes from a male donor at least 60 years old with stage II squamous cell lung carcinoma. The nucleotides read TGTGCCAGCAGTGTTGGGGTTACGCAGGGAAAACTGTTTTTT. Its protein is CASSVGVTQGKLFF.